Listed below are T cell receptor beta chains from one sample, sequenced in a study of technical replicates of blood from several donors. The assay was immunoSEQ multiplex PCR, and TCRdb's table has in-frame clones only and misses some. This sample has 85,000 to 100,000 clones, with about nine tenths found just once. Sequenced material: T cells isolated from PBMCs. The receptors here all came from a human donor in good health. Each CDR3 is given with its conserved first and last residue. D genes are given only for firm matches.

cdr3_length | j_call | d_call | v_call | cdr3_nt | cdr3_aa
12 | TRBJ2-1 | . | TRBV2 | TGTGCCAGCAGTCTTCAGGGCAATGAGCAGTTCTTC | CASSLQGNEQFF
15 | TRBJ2-2 | TRBD2 | TRBV9 | TGTGCCAGCAGCGGTCTAGCGGGGGAAACCGGGGAGCTGTTTTTT | CASSGLAGETGELFF
15 | TRBJ2-3 | TRBD2 | TRBV7-6 | TGTGCCAGCAGCTTAGTAACTAGCGGGGCCGATACGCAGTATTTT | CASSLVTSGADTQYF
17 | TRBJ2-3 | TRBD2 | TRBV6-4 | TGTGCCAGCAGTGATCCGGGACTAGCGGGGGCCGGAGATACGCAGTATTTT | CASSDPGLAGAGDTQYF
15 | TRBJ2-7 | . | TRBV6-5 | TGTGCCAGCAGTTCTCCGACCAGGGGGGCCTACGAGCAGTACTTC | CASSSPTRGAYEQYF
17 | TRBJ2-5 | . | TRBV4-2 | TGTGCCAGCAGCCAAGGGGCAGGGAGTAGCGGACAAGAGACCCAGTACTTC | CASSQGAGSSGQETQYF
12 | TRBJ2-1 | . | TRBV14 | TGTGCCAGCAGCCCTCAGGGCTATGAGCAGTTCTTC | CASSPQGYEQFF
15 | TRBJ1-2 | TRBD1 | TRBV6-5 | TGTGCCAGCAGAGACACAGGGGCGTCTGGCTATGGCTACACCTTC | CASRDTGASGYGYTF
15 | TRBJ2-1 | . | TRBV5-4 | TGTGCCAGCAGCGGCTGGGGGGGCCCTAGCAGTGAGCAGTTCTTC | CASSGWGGPSSEQFF
15 | TRBJ2-5 | TRBD2 | TRBV29-1 | TGCAGCGCCGAACTAGCGGGAGGGCCGGGTGAGACCCAGTACTTC | CSAELAGGPGETQYF
15 | TRBJ2-5 | TRBD2 | TRBV2 | TGTGCCAGCGGTGGGAGGGAGACCGTACAAGAGACCCAGTACTTC | CASGGRETVQETQYF
13 | TRBJ1-5 | . | TRBV28 | TGTGCCAGCAGACCAGGGTTTGTACAGCCCCAGCATTTT | CASRPGFVQPQHF
14 | TRBJ1-1 | . | TRBV4-1 | TGCGCCAGCAGCCCAATAGACAAGAACACTGAAGCTTTCTTT | CASSPIDKNTEAFF
14 | TRBJ1-2 | . | TRBV28 | TGTGCCAGCAGTCCTCCTCACCTAGTCTATGGCTACACCTTC | CASSPPHLVYGYTF
13 | TRBJ2-7 | . | TRBV19 | TGTGCCAGTAGTAAGTACGGAGCCTACGAGCAGTACTTC | CASSKYGAYEQYF
15 | TRBJ2-4 | . | TRBV6-1 | TGTGCCAGCAGTGCACTGCTACTAGCCAAAAACATTCAGTACTTC | CASSALLLAKNIQYF